These 23 T cell receptor beta chains were sequenced from one sample in a study of CD8 T cells in ankylosing spondylitis. MiXCR, applied by TCRdb to the 5' RACE reads, yields one record per CDR3 protein. The data contain 350,000 or so distinct CDR3 sequences, around a tenth of them singletons. Sequences were obtained from blood, either unsorted or a sorted T cell fraction (not recorded which). The receptors stem from a female donor with ankylosing spondylitis or in good health (not recorded which).

Only a few counts were recorded for this clonotype. The rearrangement uses TRBV29-1 and TRBJ1-2, with no clear D. In germline, CDR1 is SQVTM, CDR2 ANQGSEA. The ends were cut back, 6 bases at V and 7 bases at J, with 9 bases in the middle. This CDR3 comprises 10 residues. The CDR3 reads CSVAAVGYTF. CDR3 nucleotide sequence: TGCAGCGTAGCCGCGGTTGGCTACACCTTC.

The sample holds a few counts of this clonotype. The chain combines TRBV20-1 with TRBJ1-6, with D perhaps matching TRBD1 (5 bases). Deletions cut 3 bases from V and 9 bases from J, with 21 bases between. There are 16 residues in the CDR3. Germline V gene sequence: CDR1 DFQATT, CDR2 SNEGSKA (reference sequence). This CDR3 is CSARETGTLAGSPLHF. The CDR3 coding sequence is TGCAGTGCTAGGGAAACCGGGACCCTTGCGGGTTCACCCCTCCACTTT.

Ten or more counts support this clonotype. The CDR3 region is CSARDLEGNLPYEQYF. CDR3 nucleotides: TGCAGTGCTAGAGATCTAGAAGGGAATCTCCCCTACGAGCAGTACTTC. This rearrangement joins TRBV20-1 to TRBJ2-7, with unresolved D. The CDR3 length is 16 residues. CDR1 and CDR2 (germline): DFQATT, SNEGSKA (reference sequence). The ends were cut back, 0 bases at V and 2 bases at J, with 17 bases in the middle.

With regard to this clonotype: Given a much more abundant clone one base away, this may be a read error. V is TRBV5-1 and J is TRBJ2-7; 7 positions agree with TRBD1. CDR3 size: 14 residues. Germline V gene lookup returns CDR1 SGHRS and CDR2 YFSETQ. This CDR3 is CASSKAGTDYEQHF. The CDR3 coding sequence is TGCGCCAGCAGCAAGGCCGGGACAGATTACGAGCAGCACTTC. Together with reference TRBV5-1 and TRBJ2-7, the CDR3 gives the full variable domain: KAGVTQTPRYLIKTRGQQVTLSCSPISGHRSVSWYQQTPGQGLQFLFEYFSETQRNKGNFPGRFSGRQFSNSRSEMNVSTLELGDSALYLCASSKAGTDYEQHFGPGTRLTVT.

A word on this clonotype: A read error may be the cause here, since a much bigger clone is one base away. V gene TRBV20-1 combines with J gene TRBJ2-1; maybe TRBD2 (6 bases). Looked up from germline, CDR1 is DFQATT and CDR2 is SNEGSKA (reference sequence). The CDR3 is made up of 15 amino acids. In nucleotides, the CDR3 is TGCAGTGCCCCTTCAGCGGGCAGCTCCTACAATGAGCATTTCTTC. This codes for CSAPSAGSSYNEHFF.

This sequence joins TRBV12-3 or TRBV12-4 and TRBJ2-1; the match to TRBD2 covers 11 bases. J was trimmed by 14 bases and V by 4 bases; bases with no gene match: 4. The length of the CDR3 is 12 residues. This CDR3 reads CASSWTSGLEFF. The CDR3 nucleotides read TGTGCCAGCAGTTGGACTAGCGGGTTGGAGTTCTTC.

The gene calls are TRBV7-2 and TRBJ2-2, with 9 positions matching TRBD2. Losses at the gene ends were 1 base for V and 4 bases for J; bases not matched to a gene: 4. The CDR3 has 16 amino acids. Per germline, CDR1 SGHTA and CDR2 FQGNSA. The CDR3, as DNA: TGTGCCAGCAGCTTAGTAGCGGGAGTGGGCACCGGGGAGCTGTTTTTT. Residues: CASSLVAGVGTGELFF.

The gene calls are TRBV3-1 and TRBJ2-7; D gene ambiguous. V lost 1 base to trimming and J lost 8 bases, with 12 bases between them. This CDR3 is built from 13 residues. CDR1 and CDR2 (germline): LGHDT, YNNKEL (reference sequence). The CDR3 DNA reads TGTGCCAGCAGCCAAGGACCCGGACCAAAGCAGTACTTC. Its protein product is CASSQGPGPKQYF.

This clonotype turned up a few times. The V and J genes are TRBV20-1 and TRBJ2-5; D tentatively reads TRBD1 or TRBD2 (5 bases each). Deletions cut 6 bases from V and 1 base from J, with 12 bases between. Germline CDR1 is DFQATT and CDR2 is SNEGSKA (reference sequence). The CDR3 contains 13 residues. DNA for the CDR3: TGCAGTGCCCACGGGACGGCCCAAGAGACCCAGTACTTC. It codes for CSAHGTAQETQYF.

The J gene is TRBJ2-2, the V gene TRBV20-1; D perhaps matches TRBD2 (5 bases). V shed 6 bases and J shed 5 bases, with 16 bases lying between them. The CDR3 loop spans 14 amino acids. Germline V gene lookup returns CDR1 DFQATT and CDR2 SNEGSKA (reference sequence). The CDR3: CSAPRWERTGELFF. CDR3 coding DNA: TGCAGTGCGCCTCGATGGGAGAGGACCGGGGAGCTGTTTTTT.

The genes are TRBV5-5 and TRBJ1-4; unclear D gene. V lost 7 bases to trimming and J lost 3 bases, with 10 bases between them. Germline CDR1 is SGHKS and CDR2 is YYEKEE (reference sequence). This CDR3 comprises 13 residues. DNA of the CDR3: TGTGCCAGCGAAAGGAAACCTAATGAAAAACTGTTTTTT. Its protein product is CASERKPNEKLFF.

Comment on this clonotype: Compared with germline, one end of the junction differs, possibly owing to a read error. The chain joins TRBV20-1 to TRBJ2-1, with 10 bases aligning to TRBD2. Germline V gives CDR1 DFQATT, CDR2 SNEGSKA (reference sequence). CDR3 length equals 17 residues. In DNA, the CDR3 is TGCTGTGCTAGATCGCCTAGCGGGGGCCAATCCTACAATGAGCAGTTCTTC. Translating it yields CCARSPSGGQSYNEQFF.

V and J are TRBV27 and TRBJ1-4; D is perhaps TRBD1 (6 bases). This CDR3 is built from 12 residues. Trimming left V 5 bases short and J 10 bases short, with 11 bases between. The germline V gene has CDR1 MNHEY and CDR2 SMNVEV (reference sequence). The CDR3 is CASSQQGGKLFF. Here the CDR3 DNA reads TGTGCCAGCAGTCAACAGGGAGGAAAACTGTTTTTT.

The chain recombines TRBV5-1 with TRBJ1-1, with 8 bases lining up with TRBD1. CDR3 length equals 15 residues. CDR1 and CDR2 (germline): SGHRS, YFSETQ. V was pared by 4 bases and J by 4 bases, with 9 bases of the junction left unmatched. The CDR3 DNA is TGCGCCAGCAGCCCGGCGCAGGGGGCGGCCACTGAAGCTTTCTTT. Its translation: CASSPAQGAATEAFF.

In the case of this clonotype: A much more abundant neighbour one base away suggests this may be a read error. The chain is built from TRBV12-3 or TRBV12-4 and TRBJ2-7, with unresolved D. This CDR3 has 11 residues. The CDR3 nucleotides read TGTGTCAGCAGTTCTCGGAAGGAGCAGTACTTC. Amino acid sequence: CVSSSRKEQYF.

This clonotype occurred many times. The chain couples TRBV4-1 to TRBJ2-1; D is undetermined. V was clipped by 2 bases and J by 2 bases, with 10 bases between them. Germline V gene data show CDR1 as MGHRA and CDR2 as YSYEKL. The CDR3 spans 15 residues. CDR3 coding DNA: TGCGCCAGCAGCCAATCAGGAGAGACCTACAATGAGCAGTTCTTC. It yields the protein CASSQSGETYNEQFF.

This clonotype was recorded many times. The chain recombines TRBV7-2 with TRBJ2-7; perhaps TRBD1 as D (6 bases). V was clipped by 3 bases and J by 3 bases, with 18 bases between them. Looked up from germline, CDR1 is SGHTA and CDR2 is FQGNSA. The CDR3 has 16 amino acids. CDR3 amino acids: CASSLGAAGTVYEQYF. The CDR3 nucleotides are TGTGCCAGCAGCTTGGGGGCCGCCGGTACGGTCTACGAGCAGTACTTC.

This chain uses TRBV5-4 with TRBJ2-5; D unresolved. This CDR3 has 13 residues. Germline loops: CDR1 SGHNT, CDR2 YYREEE (reference sequence). Trimming took 0 bases from V and 5 from J, leaving 8 bases between them. The DNA of the CDR3 is TGTGCCAGCAGCTTGGTCACTTCTGAGACCCAGTACTTC. Residues: CASSLVTSETQYF.

This clonotype appeared many times. V is TRBV28 and J is TRBJ1-6; 7 bases fit TRBD1. The ends lost 10 bases at V and 5 bases at J; junction bases unmatched: 8. Germline lookup yields CDR1 MDHEN and CDR2 SYDVKM. The CDR3 spans 14 residues. The CDR3 here is CAIAIGTDNSPLHF. DNA of the CDR3: TGTGCCATAGCGATCGGGACAGATAATTCACCCCTCCACTTT.

In its sample, this clonotype was seen many times. The V call is TRBV25-1, the J call TRBJ2-1, with no clear D. The V end was cut by 2 bases, the J end by 2 bases, with 10 bases between. CDR3 length: 15 amino acids. Germline V gene data show CDR1 as MGHDK and CDR2 as SYGVNS. The CDR3 loop reads CASSEDSLPYNEQFF. The DNA of the CDR3 is TGTGCCAGCAGTGAAGATTCGCTTCCCTACAATGAGCAGTTCTTC.

This clonotype was counted a few times. The rearrangement uses TRBV29-1 and TRBJ2-3; 11 bases map to TRBD2. This CDR3 is built from 18 residues. Germline CDR1 SQVTM, CDR2 ANQGSEA. The junction had 15 bases not matched to a gene; V was cut back by 7 bases and J by 0 bases. The CDR3 region is CSAKGLAGGASSTDTQYF. The CDR3 DNA is TGCAGCGCTAAGGGGCTAGCGGGGGGTGCTTCTAGCACAGATACGCAGTATTTT.

This clonotype was detected many times. The chain recombines TRBV15 with TRBJ1-3; TRBD1 might be the D (5 bases). Trimming took off 4 bases at V and 8 bases at J, with 15 bases between the two ends. The CDR3 consists of 14 residues. Germline V CDR1 and CDR2: LNHNV, YYDKDF (reference sequence). This chain's CDR3 is CATSTIERGHTIYF. The CDR3 nucleotides are TGTGCCACCAGCACAATAGAAAGGGGACACACCATATATTTT.

This clonotype occurred many times. The V gene is TRBV5-1, the J gene TRBJ2-3; D is unclear. The V end was cut by 0 bases, the J end by 5 bases, with 10 bases between. This CDR3 has 14 amino acids. Germline CDR1 SGHRS, CDR2 YFSETQ. CDR3 region: CASSLASAVDTQYF. CDR3 nucleotides: TGCGCCAGCAGCTTGGCCAGCGCGGTAGATACGCAGTATTTT.